The present TCR beta chain was sequenced within a study of spatial heterogeneity in lung cancer. Study-level results: Ubiquitous expanded tumor TCRs surfaced in blood more at resection than they did at follow-up.

Each TCR cDNA molecule bore a unique molecular identifier. From the 5' RACE reads, TCRdb called clonotypes with MiXCR, one entry per CDR3 protein. The sample lists about 38,000 distinct CDR3 sequences; around 7.5% were seen once. This clonotype was seen repeatedly, ten times or more. Its antigen is currently unknown. This CDR3 spans 18 amino acids. V was clipped by 0 bases and J by 5 bases, with 23 bases between them. Germline CDR1 is SGHKS and CDR2 is YYEKEE (reference sequence). As for time point: sample taken at primary tumor resection. Unsorted whole RNA from tumor, nontumor lung or frozen PBMC underwent sequencing. The donors comprised approximately 72 untreated early-stage non-small cell lung cancer patients.

This specimen was PBMCs, taken at surgery. The gene calls are TRBV5-5 and TRBJ2-5, with a weak D call TRBD2 (5 bases). This clonotype was obtained from a male donor with early-stage non-small cell lung cancer. The CDR3 spells CASSLEGISFGERETQYF. DNA for the CDR3: TGTGCCAGCAGCTTGGAAGGGATAAGTTTCGGGGAAAGGGAGACCCAGTACTTC. Based on the CDR3 plus reference TRBV5-5 and TRBJ2-5, the full variable domain is DAGVTQSPTHLIKTRGQQVTLRCSPISGHKSVSWYQQVLGQGPQFIFQYYEKEERGRGNFPDRFSARQFPNYSSELNVNALLLGDSALYLCASSLEGISFGERETQYFGPGTRLLVL.